A single sample gave rise to the 12 T cell receptor beta chains below, sequenced in a study of long-term antiretroviral therapy in people with HIV. The authors ran the immunoSEQ assay, v3.0, at survey level. Measured with immunoSEQ multiplex PCR; TCRdb has only the in-frame clones, and not every one. The table records 30,000 to 40,000 clones, roughly 80% of them present only once. The sample here was unsorted PBMCs, taken 1.5 years after starting antiretroviral therapy. Receptor source: a man between 18 and 35 years old with HIV.

The rearrangement links TRBV5-1 to TRBJ1-2; TRBD1 is a possible D gene (6 bases). This CDR3 comprises 16 residues. V was trimmed by 4 bases and J by 8 bases, leaving 24 bases between them. Germline lookup yields CDR1 SGHRS and CDR2 YFSETQ. DNA of the CDR3: TGCGCCAGCAGCCTAACTCCGGGACAAGTGTGGTCGGGCTACACCTTC. Its translation is CASSLTPGQVWSGYTF.

The chain uses TRBV14 and TRBJ2-7; the match to TRBD2 covers 7 bases. This CDR3 spans 17 amino acids. The germline gives CDR1 SGHDN, CDR2 FVKESK. After removal of 5 bases from V and 7 bases from J, the junction contained 20 bases not matched to a gene. Here the CDR3 reads CASSSGPGGRIRSEQYF. CDR3 sequence (DNA): TGTGCCAGCAGCTCAGGCCCTGGCGGGAGAATTCGTTCGGAGCAGTACTTC.

This clone was picked up one time. The rearrangement links TRBV7-2 to TRBJ2-7; 10 bases are a match to TRBD1. With 5 bases clipped from V and 5 bases from J, the junction kept 6 bases outside the gene matches. CDR3 length: 14 residues. Looked up from germline, CDR1 is SGHTA and CDR2 is FQGNSA. CDR3 region: CASSTDRGLNEQYF. As DNA, the CDR3 is TGTGCCAGCAGCACCGACAGGGGGCTGAACGAGCAGTACTTC.

The chain combines TRBV19 with TRBJ2-1; D is unclear. This CDR3 has 11 residues. With 8 bases removed from V and 8 bases from J, the gap between germline ends came to 10 bases. Germline V lookup: CDR1 LNHDA, CDR2 SQIVND (reference sequence). The CDR3 bases are TGTGCCAGTGTAAGGGCCCATGAGCAGTTCTTC. Encoded protein: CASVRAHEQFF. Full variable domain (remainder filled in from reference TRBV19 and TRBJ2-1): DGGITQSPKYLFRKEGQNVTLSCEQNLNHDAMYWYRQDPGQGLRLIYYSQIVNDFQKGDIAEGYSVSREKKESFPLTVTSAQKNPTAFYLCASVRAHEQFFGPGTRLTVL.

The chain recombines TRBV7-2 with TRBJ2-3, with D perhaps given as TRBD1 or TRBD2 (6 bases each). This CDR3 comprises 16 residues. From germline, CDR1 is SGHTA and CDR2 FQGNSA. V dropped 5 bases and J dropped 6 bases, with 21 bases sitting between them. Here the CDR3 reads CASSRRRGALRDTQYF. For the CDR3, the DNA is TGTGCCAGCAGCCGCAGGAGGGGGGCTCTGCGGGATACGCAGTATTTT.

The chain links TRBV5-4 to TRBJ2-7, with TRBD1 matching over 7 bases. Per the germline V gene, CDR1 is SGHNT and CDR2 is YYREEE (reference sequence). The trim removed 4 bases at V and 3 bases at J, leaving 4 bases unmatched. The CDR3 covers 13 residues. This CDR3 reads CASSIDRVYEQYF. For the CDR3, the DNA is TGTGCCAGCAGCATAGACAGGGTCTACGAGCAGTACTTC. Filled out from reference TRBV5-4 and TRBJ2-7, the complete variable domain reads ETGVTQSPTHLIKTRGQQVTLRCSSQSGHNTVSWYQQALGQGPQFIFQYYREEENGRGNFPPRFSGLQFPNYSSELNVNALELDDSALYLCASSIDRVYEQYFGPGTRLTVT.

This chain links TRBV4-1 with TRBJ1-3; D possibly corresponds to TRBD1 (5 bases). Trimming took 0 bases from V and 0 from J, leaving 21 bases between them. The CDR3 spans 20 residues. Germline assignment: CDR1 MGHRA and CDR2 YSYEKL. CDR3 DNA: TGCGCCAGCAGCCAAGATATCGGGGGACGGAGCTTGGACTCTGGAAACACCATATATTTT. Amino acids: CASSQDIGGRSLDSGNTIYF.

V usage is TRBV5-1 and J usage is TRBJ1-1, with D possibly matching TRBD1 (5 bases). V lost 0 bases, J lost 4 bases, and 13 bases lay in between. This CDR3 has 15 amino acids. CDR1 SGHRS and CDR2 YFSETQ come from the germline V gene. The CDR3 DNA reads as TGCGCCAGCAGCTTGGCCGGGGACGCAGCCACTGAAGCTTTCTTT. Amino acid sequence: CASSLAGDAATEAFF.

The chain couples TRBV6-5 to TRBJ2-2; maybe TRBD1 (5 bases). The V gene lost 2 bases and the J gene lost 6 bases, with 7 bases spanning the gap. The CDR3 has 13 amino acids. From germline, CDR1 is MNHEY and CDR2 SVGAGI. The DNA of the CDR3 is TGTGCCAGCAGTTACCAGGGCTCCGGGGAGCTGTTTTTT. The encoded protein is CASSYQGSGELFF.

The rearrangement uses TRBV7-8 and TRBJ2-7, with D uncertain. CDR3 size: 13 residues. CDR1 SGHVS and CDR2 FQNEAQ come from the germline V gene. V lost 5 bases and J 6 bases, leaving 14 bases between the germline ends. CDR3 nucleotide sequence: TGTGCCAGCAGCGGCATGACCCTCTCCGAGCAGTACTTC. This sequence encodes CASSGMTLSEQYF.

The chain couples TRBV7-9 to TRBJ1-4; D possibly corresponds to TRBD1 (5 bases). V dropped 1 base and J dropped 8 bases, with 11 bases sitting between them. The germline V gene has CDR1 SEHNR and CDR2 FQNEAQ (reference sequence). There are 14 residues in the CDR3. Written as DNA, the CDR3 is TGTGCCAGCAGCTTAGGCACGGGACGAGAAAAACTGTTTTTT. This sequence encodes CASSLGTGREKLFF.

V usage is TRBV4-2 and J usage is TRBJ1-1, with D maybe TRBD1 (5 bases). V lost 8 bases to trimming and J lost 5 bases, with 21 bases between them. CDR3 size: 15 residues. CDR1 and CDR2 (germline): LGHNA, YNFKEQ. The CDR3 DNA reads as TGTGCCAGCTCCACACCCCCTGGCAGGACAACTGAAGCTTTCTTT. This encodes CASSTPPGRTTEAFF.